This T cell receptor (beta chain) originates from a study of cytomegalovirus exposure and HLA in healthy donors. V was trimmed by 3 bases and J by 7 bases, leaving 14 bases between them. This CDR3 is 14 amino acids long. Per germline, CDR1 SGHTS and CDR2 YDEGEE. This clone was counted only a few times. No antigen is known for it. PCR employed 60 Vbeta and 13 Jbeta primers. The table came from immunoSEQ multiplex PCR; TCRdb's copy has only in-frame clones and leaves some out. Among 150,000 to 200,000 clones, 75% were seen once, and the ten largest hold almost 3%. Regarding the study as a whole: Later analysis reportedly placed an Asian-associated ancestry cluster below the roughly 670-donor mean in N-insertions. In a later analysis, DRB1 alleles had the most associated TCRs; HLA-C alleles the fewest. Listed as cytomegalovirus-associated were over 150 TCR beta chains.

The V gene is TRBV5-8, the J gene TRBJ1-5; D is undetermined. The TCR sequence derives from a woman between 45 and 65 years old in good health and CMV-seropositive. The sequencing input was PBMCs. The CDR3 DNA follows: TGTGCCAGCAGCTCAGAGGCGAGGCGCCAGCCCCAGCATTTT. Its translation: CASSSEARRQPQHF.